The 14 T cell receptor beta chains below were found in one sample sequenced in a study of blood T cell repertoires in COVID-19. Repertoires were generated with immunoSEQ multiplex PCR, while TCRdb's copy carries only in-frame clones and drops some. Of fewer than 500,000 clones listed, approximately 88% are singletons. The sample comprised PBMCs or T cells enriched from blood (not recorded which). The receptors were sampled from a woman under 40 with acute COVID-19.

This clone was seen once. The genes are TRBV10-1 and TRBJ2-6; possible D gene TRBD1, 6 bases. The germline V and J ends were trimmed by 4 bases and 1 base, with 11 bases remaining between them. Per the germline V gene, CDR1 is WNHNN and CDR2 is SYGVQD (reference sequence). This CDR3 is 16 amino acids long. CDR3 in DNA: TGCGCCAGCAGTGGTGGGACACAGTCTGGGGCCAACGTCCTGACTTTC. Its translation is CASSGGTQSGANVLTF.

V usage is TRBV19 and J usage is TRBJ2-1; D possibly corresponds to TRBD2 (7 bases). Germline V CDR1 and CDR2: LNHDA, SQIVND (reference sequence). V dropped 1 base and J dropped 0 bases, with 10 bases sitting between them. CDR3 length equals 16 residues. In DNA, the CDR3 is TGTGCCAGTAGTATAGGGGGGGGCCACTCCTACAATGAGCAGTTCTTC. It specifies CASSIGGGHSYNEQFF.

The sample holds a few counts of this clone. The gene calls are TRBV7-8 and TRBJ1-1, with 7 bases lining up with TRBD1. The CDR3 consists of 16 residues. Per the germline V gene, CDR1 is SGHVS and CDR2 is FQNEAQ. The trim removed 2 bases at V and 0 bases at J, leaving 6 bases unmatched. CDR3 region: CASSLTRDRLNTEAFF. For the CDR3, the DNA is TGTGCCAGCAGCTTAACGCGGGACAGACTGAACACTGAAGCTTTCTTT.

V usage is TRBV24-1 and J usage is TRBJ2-3, with D possibly TRBD1 on 8 matching bases. Trimming removed 7 bases at V and 4 bases at J, with 20 bases between. This CDR3 spans 16 amino acids. Germline values: CDR1 KGHDR, CDR2 SFDVKD. The CDR3 sequence: CATSLGGTGTSDTQYF. The CDR3 bases are TGTGCCACCAGCCTCGGGGGGACAGGCACCTCAGATACGCAGTATTTT.

The chain couples TRBV5-1 to TRBJ2-7; D not certain. V was clipped by 3 bases and J by 2 bases, with 6 bases between them. Germline loops: CDR1 SGHRS, CDR2 YFSETQ. The CDR3 length is 12 residues. The CDR3 DNA sequence: TGCGCCAGCAGCTCCCCTCCCTACGAGCAGTACTTC. Protein: CASSSPPYEQYF.

The genes are TRBV11-2 and TRBJ2-7; 11 bases fit TRBD2. CDR1 and CDR2 (germline): SGHAT, FQNNGV. Germline trimming cut 0 bases from V and 0 bases from J; bases unmatched to any gene: 4. CDR3 size: 17 residues. The chain's CDR3 is CASSLETSGARSYEQYF. CDR3 bases: TGTGCCAGCAGCTTAGAGACTAGCGGGGCCCGCTCCTACGAGCAGTACTTC.

This clone is a singleton in its sample. This chain links TRBV29-1 with TRBJ1-1; 8 bases map to TRBD1. The germline gives CDR1 SQVTM, CDR2 ANQGSEA. The V and J ends lost 4 bases and 12 bases, in that order; junction bases with no gene match: 10. The CDR3 covers 12 residues. CDR3 sequence: CSVAPQGAVSFF. For the CDR3, the DNA is TGCAGCGTTGCCCCCCAGGGGGCGGTTTCTTTCTTT.

This clone was counted a single time. The V and J genes are TRBV2 and TRBJ1-6; no firm D call. Looked up from germline, CDR1 is SNHLY and CDR2 is FYNNEI. V lost 4 bases to trimming and J lost 8 bases, with 12 bases between them. This CDR3 contains 14 residues. CDR3 bases: TGTGCCAGCAGTGTCTCGTCGAGGGATTCACCCCTCCACTTT. It yields the protein CASSVSSRDSPLHF. Using reference TRBV2 and TRBJ1-6 for the parts outside the CDR3, the full variable domain is EPEVTQTPSHQVTQMGQEVILRCVPISNHLYFYWYRQILGQKVEFLVSFYNNEISEKSEIFDDQFSVERPDGSNFTLKIRSTKLEDSAMYFCASSVSSRDSPLHFGNGTRLTVT.

The V and J genes are TRBV7-9 and TRBJ1-1; unclear D gene. Germline loops: CDR1 SEHNR, CDR2 FQNEAQ (reference sequence). V lost 4 bases and J 2 bases, leaving 8 bases between the germline ends. The CDR3 loop spans 13 amino acids. The CDR3 DNA is TGTGCCAGCAGCTGGAACAGTAACACTGAAGCTTTCTTT. Amino acid sequence: CASSWNSNTEAFF. Drawing the rest from reference TRBV7-9 and TRBJ1-1, the complete variable domain is DTGVSQNPRHKITKRGQNVTFRCDPISEHNRLYWYRQTLGQGPEFLTYFQNEAQLEKSRLLSDRFSAERPKGSFSTLEIQRTEQGDSAMYLCASSWNSNTEAFFGQGTRLTVV.

The genes are TRBV7-9 and TRBJ1-2; TRBD1 matches at 8 bases. Looked up from germline, CDR1 is SEHNR and CDR2 is FQNEAQ (reference sequence). The CDR3 has 15 amino acids. V gave up 5 bases and J gave up 6 bases; unmatched junction bases: 11. Here the CDR3 DNA reads TGTGCCAGCAGCACTCCAGGGGGCGTGGGGGATGGCTACACCTTC. Its translation: CASSTPGGVGDGYTF.

The chain couples TRBV4-3 to TRBJ1-1; no clear D gene. V shed 4 bases and J shed 5 bases, with 20 bases lying between them. This CDR3 is built from 16 residues. The germline CDR1 and CDR2 sequences are LGHNA and YSLEER. CDR3: CASSLRSGPRGTEAFF. The CDR3 region has the DNA TGCGCCAGCAGCCTAAGGTCCGGACCGAGAGGGACTGAAGCTTTCTTT.

The chain recombines TRBV5-6 with TRBJ2-2; weak D call: TRBD2 (6 bases). The CDR3 contains 13 residues. The V end lost 4 bases, the J end lost 12 bases, and 16 bases lay between the germline ends. CDR1 is SGHDT, CDR2 YYEEEE, per germline. This chain's CDR3 is CASSPGGQGQLFF. DNA of the CDR3: TGTGCCAGCAGCCCCGGAGGGCAGGGTCAGCTGTTTTTT.

The chain uses TRBV10-3 and TRBJ1-5; tentatively, D is TRBD1 (5 bases). Germline lookup yields CDR1 ENHRY and CDR2 SYGVKD. Trimming took off 3 bases at V and 0 bases at J, with 15 bases between the two ends. This CDR3 comprises 17 residues. CDR3 bases: TGTGCCATCAGTGACTCTCCGGCGGGGCATAGCAATCAGCCCCAGCATTTT. Encoded protein: CAISDSPAGHSNQPQHF.

This clone was counted a single time. V gene TRBV6-5 combines with J gene TRBJ1-1; D is ambiguous. CDR1 and CDR2 from the germline V gene are MNHEY and SVGAGI. V was shortened by 5 bases and J by 7 bases, with 14 bases between the two germline ends. The CDR3 contains 13 residues. The CDR3 DNA reads as TGTGCCAGCAGTCCCCCCTTCGGTCGTGAAGCTTTCTTT. Protein product: CASSPPFGREAFF.